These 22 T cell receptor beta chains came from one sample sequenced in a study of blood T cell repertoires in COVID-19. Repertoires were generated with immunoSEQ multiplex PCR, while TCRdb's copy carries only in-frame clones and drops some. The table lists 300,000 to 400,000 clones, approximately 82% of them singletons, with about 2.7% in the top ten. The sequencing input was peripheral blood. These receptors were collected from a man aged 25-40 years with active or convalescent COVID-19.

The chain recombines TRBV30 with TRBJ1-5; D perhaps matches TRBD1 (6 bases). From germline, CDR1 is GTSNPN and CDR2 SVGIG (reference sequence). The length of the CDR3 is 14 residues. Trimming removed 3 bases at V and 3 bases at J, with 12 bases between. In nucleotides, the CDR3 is TGTGCCTGGAGCGGACAGCCTTCCAATCAGCCCCAGCATTTT. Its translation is CAWSGQPSNQPQHF.

Written as DNA, the CDR3 is TGTGCCAGCACCCCCGGGACAGGGGGCACCGAGCAGTACTTC. Translated: CASTPGTGGTEQYF. The chain employs TRBV27 and TRBJ2-7, with 12 bases fitting TRBD1. Trimming removed 7 bases from V and 6 bases from J; junction bases left unmatched: 7. The CDR3 extends over 14 amino acids. Germline V gives CDR1 MNHEY, CDR2 SMNVEV (reference sequence).

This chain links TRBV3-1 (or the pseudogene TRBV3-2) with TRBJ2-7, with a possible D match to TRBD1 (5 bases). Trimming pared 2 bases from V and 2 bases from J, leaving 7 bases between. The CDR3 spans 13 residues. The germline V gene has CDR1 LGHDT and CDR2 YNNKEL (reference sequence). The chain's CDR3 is CASSQRQTYEQYF. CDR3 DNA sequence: TGTGCCAGCAGCCAAAGACAGACCTACGAGCAGTACTTC.

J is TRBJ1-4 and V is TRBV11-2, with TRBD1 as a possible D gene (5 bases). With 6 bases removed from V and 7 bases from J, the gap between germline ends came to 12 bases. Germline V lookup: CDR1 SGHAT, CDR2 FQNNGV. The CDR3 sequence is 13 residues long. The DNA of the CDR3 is TGTGCCAGCAGTTGGGGGGGAGGTGAAAAACTGTTTTTT. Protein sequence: CASSWGGGEKLFF.

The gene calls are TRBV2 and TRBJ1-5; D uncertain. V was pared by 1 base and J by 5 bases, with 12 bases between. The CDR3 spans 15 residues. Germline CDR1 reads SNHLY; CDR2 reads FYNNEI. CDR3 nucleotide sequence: TGTGCCAGCAGTGAAGATATAAGAGTTGATCAGCCCCAGCATTTT. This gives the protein CASSEDIRVDQPQHF. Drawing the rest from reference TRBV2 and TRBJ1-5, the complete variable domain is EPEVTQTPSHQVTQMGQEVILRCVPISNHLYFYWYRQILGQKVEFLVSFYNNEISEKSEIFDDQFSVERPDGSNFTLKIRSTKLEDSAMYFCASSEDIRVDQPQHFGDGTRLSIL.

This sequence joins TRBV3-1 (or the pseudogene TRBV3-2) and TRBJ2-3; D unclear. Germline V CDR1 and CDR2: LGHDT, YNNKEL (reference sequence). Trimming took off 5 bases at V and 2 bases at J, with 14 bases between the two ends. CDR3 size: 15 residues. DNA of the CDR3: TGTGCCAGCAGCTCATCCCGACACTTCACAGATACGCAGTATTTT. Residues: CASSSSRHFTDTQYF.

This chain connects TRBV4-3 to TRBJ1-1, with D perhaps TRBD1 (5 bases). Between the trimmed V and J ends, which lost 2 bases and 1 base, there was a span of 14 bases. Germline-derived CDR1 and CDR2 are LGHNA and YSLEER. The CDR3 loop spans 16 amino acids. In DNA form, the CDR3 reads TGCGCCAGCAGCCAAAGCTTAGGGGTGAAGAACACTGAAGCTTTCTTT. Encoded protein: CASSQSLGVKNTEAFF.

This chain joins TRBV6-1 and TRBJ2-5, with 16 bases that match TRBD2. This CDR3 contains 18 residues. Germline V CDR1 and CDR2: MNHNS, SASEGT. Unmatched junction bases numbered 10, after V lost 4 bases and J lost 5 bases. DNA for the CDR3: TGTGCCAGCAGTGCGGGACTAGCGGGAGGGCCGGGTTTTGAGACCCAGTACTTC. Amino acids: CASSAGLAGGPGFETQYF.

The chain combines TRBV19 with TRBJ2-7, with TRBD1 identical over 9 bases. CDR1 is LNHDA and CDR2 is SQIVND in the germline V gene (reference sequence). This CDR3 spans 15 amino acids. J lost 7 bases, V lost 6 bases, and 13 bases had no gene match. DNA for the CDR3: TGTGCCAGTAGCATATCAGCCACAGGGGGCTTAGAGCAGTACTTC. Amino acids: CASSISATGGLEQYF.

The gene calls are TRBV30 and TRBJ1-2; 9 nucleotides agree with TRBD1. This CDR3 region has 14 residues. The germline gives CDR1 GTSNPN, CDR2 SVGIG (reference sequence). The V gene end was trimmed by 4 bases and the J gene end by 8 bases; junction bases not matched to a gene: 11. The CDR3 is CAWTRDRDRSGYTF. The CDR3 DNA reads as TGTGCCTGGACCCGGGACAGGGACCGGTCCGGCTACACCTTC.

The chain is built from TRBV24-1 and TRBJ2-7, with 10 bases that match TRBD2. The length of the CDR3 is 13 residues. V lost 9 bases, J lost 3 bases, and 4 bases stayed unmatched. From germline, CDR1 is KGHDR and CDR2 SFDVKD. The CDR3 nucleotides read TGTGCCACCCGGCGACTAGCGGGCTACGAGCAGTACTTC. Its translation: CATRRLAGYEQYF.

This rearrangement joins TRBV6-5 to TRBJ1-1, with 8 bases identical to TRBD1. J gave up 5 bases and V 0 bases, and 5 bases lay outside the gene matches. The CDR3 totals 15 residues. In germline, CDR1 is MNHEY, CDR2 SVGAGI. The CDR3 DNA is TGTGCCAGCAGTTACTCAGGACAGGGTGGAACTGAAGCTTTCTTT. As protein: CASSYSGQGGTEAFF.

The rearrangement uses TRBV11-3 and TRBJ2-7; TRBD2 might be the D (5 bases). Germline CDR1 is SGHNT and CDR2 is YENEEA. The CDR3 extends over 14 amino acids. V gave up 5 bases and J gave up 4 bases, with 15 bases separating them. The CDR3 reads CASSRFDGGYEQYF. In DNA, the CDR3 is TGTGCCAGCAGCCGGTTTGATGGAGGATACGAGCAGTACTTC.

The CDR3 protein is CASSLRGWAFF. The CDR3 bases are TGTGCCAGCAGTTTAAGGGGGTGGGCGTTCTTC. The chain uses TRBV12-3 or TRBV12-4 and TRBJ2-1; maybe TRBD1 (6 bases). The germline V and J ends were trimmed by 2 bases and 15 bases, with 11 bases remaining between them. The CDR3 extends over 11 amino acids.

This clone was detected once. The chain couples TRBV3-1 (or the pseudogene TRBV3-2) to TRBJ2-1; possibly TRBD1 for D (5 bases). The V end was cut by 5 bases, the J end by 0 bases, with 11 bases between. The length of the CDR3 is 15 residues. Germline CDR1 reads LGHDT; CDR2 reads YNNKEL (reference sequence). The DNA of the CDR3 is TGTGCCAGCAGCTCCGACAGAACCTCCTACAATGAGCAGTTCTTC. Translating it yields CASSSDRTSYNEQFF.

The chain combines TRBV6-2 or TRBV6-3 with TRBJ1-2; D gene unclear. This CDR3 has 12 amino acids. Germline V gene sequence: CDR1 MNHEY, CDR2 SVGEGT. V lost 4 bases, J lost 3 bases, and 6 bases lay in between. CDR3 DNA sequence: TGTGCCAGCAGTTCACAAGACTATGGCTACACCTTC. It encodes CASSSQDYGYTF.

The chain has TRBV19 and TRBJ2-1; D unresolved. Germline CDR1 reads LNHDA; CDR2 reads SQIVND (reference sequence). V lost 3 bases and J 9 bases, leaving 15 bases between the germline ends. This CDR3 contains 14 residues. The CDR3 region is CASSMLGWAGEQFF. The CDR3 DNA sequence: TGTGCCAGTAGTATGTTGGGCTGGGCAGGTGAGCAGTTCTTC.

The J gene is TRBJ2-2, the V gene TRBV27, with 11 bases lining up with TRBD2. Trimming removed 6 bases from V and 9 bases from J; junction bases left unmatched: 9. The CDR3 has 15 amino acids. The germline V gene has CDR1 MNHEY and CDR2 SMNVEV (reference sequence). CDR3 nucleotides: TGTGCCAGCAGCCTGGGACTAGCGGATCTGAGGGAGCTGTTTTTT. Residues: CASSLGLADLRELFF.

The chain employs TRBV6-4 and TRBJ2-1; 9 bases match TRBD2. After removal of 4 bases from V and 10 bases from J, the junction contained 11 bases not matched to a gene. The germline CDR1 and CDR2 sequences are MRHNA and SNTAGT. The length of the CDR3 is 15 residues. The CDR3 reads CASSAELAGAREQFF. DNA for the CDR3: TGTGCCAGCAGTGCCGAGTTAGCGGGGGCCCGGGAGCAGTTCTTC.

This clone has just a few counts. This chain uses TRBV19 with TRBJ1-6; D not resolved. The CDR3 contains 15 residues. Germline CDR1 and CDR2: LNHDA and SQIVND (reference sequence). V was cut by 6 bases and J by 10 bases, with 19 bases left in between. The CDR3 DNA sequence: TGTGCCAGTAGCCCAGAGCCGGATGGGCGATCACCCCTCCACTTT. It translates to CASSPEPDGRSPLHF.

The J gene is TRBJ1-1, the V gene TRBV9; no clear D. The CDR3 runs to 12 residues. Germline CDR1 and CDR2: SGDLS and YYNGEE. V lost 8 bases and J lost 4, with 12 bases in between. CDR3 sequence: CASRAVGTEAFF. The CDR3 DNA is TGTGCCAGTCGAGCGGTGGGCACTGAAGCTTTCTTT.

The CDR3 DNA reads TGTGCCAGCAGTTTTCAGGGCGATTCACCCCTCCACTTT. This encodes CASSFQGDSPLHF. V usage is TRBV12-3 or TRBV12-4 and J usage is TRBJ1-6; maybe TRBD1 (5 bases). Trimming cost V 3 bases and J 8 bases, with 8 bases left between them. CDR3 size: 13 residues.